This T cell receptor beta chain appears in the sequencing data of a study of T-cell memory formation after mild COVID-19. The germline V gene encodes CDR1 SGHTA and CDR2 FQGNSA. The CDR3 has 15 amino acids. The V end lost 6 bases, the J end lost 1 base, and 13 bases lay between the germline ends. 5'RACE primed from the constant segment yielded TCR alpha and TCR beta cDNA libraries bearing sample barcodes and UMIs. TCRdb called the 5' RACE reads again in MiXCR, with one record for every CDR3 protein. The table shows about 250,000 distinct CDR3 sequences, with approximately 15% occurring only once. The gene calls are TRBV7-2 and TRBJ1-5; perhaps TRBD1 as D (6 bases). The origin of this receptor is an adult woman who had mild COVID-19 (a few samples of this study predate the infection). Cell type and time point are not known. Material for sequencing was PBMCs or a T cell subset sorted from them (not recorded which). The CDR3 DNA reads TGTGCCAGCAGACTACGACAGGAGAGCAATCAGCCCCAGCATTTT. Its protein product is CASRLRQESNQPQHF.